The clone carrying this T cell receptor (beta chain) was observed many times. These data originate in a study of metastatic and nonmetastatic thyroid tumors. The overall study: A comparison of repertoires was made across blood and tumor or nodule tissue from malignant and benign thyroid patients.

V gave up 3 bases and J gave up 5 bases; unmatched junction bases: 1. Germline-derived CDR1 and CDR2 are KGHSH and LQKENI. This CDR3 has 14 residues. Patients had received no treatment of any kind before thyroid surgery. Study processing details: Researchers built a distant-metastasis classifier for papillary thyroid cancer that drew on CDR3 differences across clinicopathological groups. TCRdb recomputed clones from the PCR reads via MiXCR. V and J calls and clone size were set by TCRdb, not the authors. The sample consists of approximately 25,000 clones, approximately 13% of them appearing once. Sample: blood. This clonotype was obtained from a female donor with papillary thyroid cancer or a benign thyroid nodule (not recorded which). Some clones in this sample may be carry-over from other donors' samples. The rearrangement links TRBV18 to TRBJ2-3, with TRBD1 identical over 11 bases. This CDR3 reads CASSPGTGGDTQYF. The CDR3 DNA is TGTGCCAGCTCACCTGGGACAGGGGGAGATACGCAGTATTTT.